Each of the 30 T cell receptor beta chains below was sequenced from the same sample in a study of post-analysis software for immune sequencing data. Regarding the study as a whole: A handful of TRBV segments (TRBV5-6, TRBV5-1 and TRBV20-1 among them) occurred more frequently in patients than in controls.

Unique molecular identifiers tagged the TCR beta cDNA libraries. TCRdb redid the calling of the PCR reads with MiXCR, one entry per CDR3 protein. Of about 770,000 distinct CDR3 sequences in the sample, around 42% were seen once. Their recognized antigens are unknown. Specimen: blood. Receptor source: a girl between 10 and 17 years old with multiple sclerosis.

The chain recombines TRBV10-3 with TRBJ1-2, with a possible D match to TRBD1 (6 bases). CDR3 length: 12 residues. Trimming pared 9 bases from V and 4 bases from J, leaving 12 bases between. Germline V gene lookup returns CDR1 ENHRY and CDR2 SYGVKD. CDR3 sequence: CAISRGGYGYTF. The CDR3 DNA is TGTGCCATTTCCAGGGGCGGCTATGGCTACACCTTC.

CDR3 region: CASSRSSETQYF. CDR3 nucleotides: TGTGCCAGCAGCCGTAGCTCAGAGACCCAGTACTTC. The chain joins TRBV3-1 to TRBJ2-7; no definite D call. The DNA end lines up better with TRBJ2-5; the J call may be wrong. CDR1 is LGHDT and CDR2 is YNNKEL in the germline V gene (reference sequence). This CDR3 spans 12 amino acids.

CDR3 in DNA: TGTGCCACCAGCAGAACCCGCGGGACTATTCAGCCCCAGCATTTT. Protein product: CATSRTRGTIQPQHF. The chain has TRBV15 and TRBJ1-5, with D maybe TRBD1 (5 bases). The CDR3 totals 15 residues. Germline V lookup: CDR1 LNHNV, CDR2 YYDKDF (reference sequence). V was cut by 2 bases and J by 6 bases, with 14 bases left in between. Looking up the rest from reference TRBV15 and TRBJ1-5 gives the full variable domain: DAMVIQNPRYQVTQFGKPVTLSCSQTLNHNVMYWYQQKSSQAPKLLFHYYDKDFNNEADTPDNFQSRRPNTSFCFLDIRSPGLGDTAMYLCATSRTRGTIQPQHFGDGTRLSIL.

V gene TRBV20-1 combines with J gene TRBJ2-3, with 8 bases that match TRBD2. J gave up 5 bases and V 3 bases, and 10 bases lay outside the gene matches. Germline CDR1 and CDR2: DFQATT and SNEGSKA (reference sequence). The CDR3 runs 15 residues. This CDR3 is CSARATLAGEDTQYF. The CDR3 DNA reads as TGCAGTGCTAGGGCGACCCTAGCGGGTGAAGATACGCAGTATTTT.

This clonotype was found a few times. V and J are TRBV3-1 and TRBJ2-2; 10 positions match TRBD1. J lost 6 bases, V lost 4 bases, and 5 bases had no gene match. CDR3 length: 15 residues. Germline V gives CDR1 LGHDT, CDR2 YNNKEL (reference sequence). Here the CDR3 DNA reads TGTGCCAGCAGCCTGGACAGGGGGAAGTCCGGGGAGCTGTTTTTT. This gives the protein CASSLDRGKSGELFF.

This chain connects TRBV10-3 to TRBJ2-3; D ambiguous. CDR1 and CDR2 from the germline V gene are ENHRY and SYGVKD. Deletions cut 7 bases from V and 2 bases from J, with 13 bases between. The CDR3 has 14 residues. This CDR3 reads CAIKGLGNTDTQYF. As DNA, the CDR3 is TGTGCCATCAAAGGGTTGGGGAACACAGATACGCAGTATTTT.

This clonotype was picked up a small number of times. This sequence joins TRBV5-1 and TRBJ2-3, with TRBD2 as a possible D gene (6 bases). The V gene lost 0 bases and the J gene lost 2 bases, with 10 bases spanning the gap. Germline CDR1 reads SGHRS; CDR2 reads YFSETQ. The CDR3 is 15 residues long. CDR3 nucleotide sequence: TGCGCCAGCAGCTTGGACGGCGGGGTCACAGATACGCAGTATTTT. This codes for CASSLDGGVTDTQYF.

This clonotype was detected once. J is TRBJ1-1 and V is TRBV5-1, with 9 bases lining up with TRBD1. Germline V gene lookup returns CDR1 SGHRS and CDR2 YFSETQ. V gave up 4 bases and J gave up 0 bases; unmatched junction bases: 7. This CDR3 region has 16 residues. The CDR3 loop reads CASSPNRDRVNTEAFF. The CDR3, as DNA: TGCGCCAGCAGCCCCAACCGGGACAGGGTGAACACTGAAGCTTTCTTT.

This clonotype showed up just a few times. The genes are TRBV29-1 and TRBJ2-1; no reliable D call. Germline lookup yields CDR1 SQVTM and CDR2 ANQGSEA. CDR3 length: 13 amino acids. V lost 5 bases, J lost 0 bases, and 8 bases lay in between. CDR3 residues: CSVRESSYNEQFF. The CDR3 bases are TGCAGCGTTCGAGAGAGCTCCTACAATGAGCAGTTCTTC.

The J gene is TRBJ1-2, the V gene TRBV6-5; 9 bases line up with TRBD1. The CDR3 totals 12 residues. V was pared by 5 bases and J by 11 bases, with 6 bases of the junction left unmatched. Germline values: CDR1 MNHEY, CDR2 SVGAGI. The CDR3 coding sequence is TGTGCCAGCAGTCCCGGGACAGGGATTTACACCTTC. As protein: CASSPGTGIYTF.

This clonotype was picked up a small number of times. The V and J genes are TRBV6-5 and TRBJ2-1; D remains ambiguous. The germline V gene has CDR1 MNHEY and CDR2 SVGAGI. The CDR3 runs to 15 residues. Between the trimmed V and J ends, which lost 8 bases and 0 bases, there was a span of 14 bases. The DNA of the CDR3 is TGTGCCAGCTCTGACTTCCCAATCTCCTACAATGAGCAGTTCTTC. It is translated as CASSDFPISYNEQFF.

This clonotype appeared a few times. The V call is TRBV9, the J call TRBJ2-1; possible D gene TRBD2, 5 bases. The CDR3 is 11 amino acids. V was pared by 5 bases and J by 11 bases, with 11 bases between. Germline CDR1 reads SGDLS; CDR2 reads YYNGEE. CDR3 sequence (DNA): TGTGCCAGCAGGGGTGAGGGCCAGCAGTTCTTC. It encodes CASRGEGQQFF.

V gene TRBV28 combines with J gene TRBJ2-7; D perhaps matches TRBD1 (6 bases). Trimming shortened V by 4 bases and J by 0 bases, and 13 bases separated the two germline ends. Germline V lookup: CDR1 MDHEN, CDR2 SYDVKM. This CDR3 contains 15 residues. The CDR3 sequence is CASSSPSTGSYEQYF. CDR3 nucleotide sequence: TGTGCCAGCAGTTCGCCCTCGACAGGCTCCTACGAGCAGTACTTC.

The chain recombines TRBV20-1 with TRBJ2-1; the D is unclear. V was clipped by 0 bases and J by 1 base, with 13 bases between them. The germline gives CDR1 DFQATT, CDR2 SNEGSKA (reference sequence). The CDR3 spans 16 residues. The CDR3 here is CSARDTSSSSYNEQFF. The CDR3 DNA reads as TGCAGTGCTAGAGATACTTCCAGTTCGTCCTACAATGAGCAGTTCTTC.

Here the CDR3 reads CSVEPGTYNEQFF. In DNA form, the CDR3 reads TGCAGCGTTGAACCCGGGACCTACAATGAGCAGTTCTTC. The rearrangement uses TRBV29-1 and TRBJ2-1; possible D gene TRBD2, 5 bases. This CDR3 has 13 residues. V was clipped by 2 bases and J by 2 bases, with 7 bases between them. Germline V gene lookup returns CDR1 SQVTM and CDR2 ANQGSEA.

The rearrangement joins TRBV5-5 to TRBJ2-5; 9 bases are shared with TRBD2. The CDR3 extends over 14 amino acids. The germline V gene has CDR1 SGHKS and CDR2 YYEKEE (reference sequence). Trimming took 1 base from V and 5 from J; bases not matched to a gene: 3. The CDR3 sequence is CASSLPSGKETQYF. CDR3 DNA: TGTGCCAGCAGCTTGCCTAGCGGGAAGGAGACCCAGTACTTC.

The chain combines TRBV5-6 with TRBJ2-1; 9 nucleotides agree with TRBD1. Germline V lookup: CDR1 SGHDT, CDR2 YYEEEE. The junction had 11 bases not matched to a gene; V was cut back by 5 bases and J by 8 bases. The CDR3 runs to 15 residues. CDR3 nucleotide sequence: TGTGCCAGCAGGTACCGGGACAGGGCGGGCGATGAGCAGTTCTTC. Protein sequence: CASRYRDRAGDEQFF.

J is TRBJ2-1 and V is TRBV2; D is possibly TRBD2 (6 bases). Between the trimmed V and J ends, which lost 10 bases and 2 bases, there was a span of 15 bases. The CDR3 runs to 14 residues. Germline assignment: CDR1 SNHLY and CDR2 FYNNEI. The CDR3 spells CANRAGFTYNEQFF. The CDR3, as DNA: TGTGCCAACAGAGCGGGTTTCACCTACAATGAGCAGTTCTTC.

This clonotype was detected only a few times. Germline is not matched at one junction end, which may reflect a read error. The CDR3, as DNA: TGCAGCGTTGAAGAGTTTGAGGGGGACAGGCGGGGCTATGGTTACACCTTC. Encoded protein: CSVEEFEGDRRGYGYTF. This chain joins TRBV29-1 and TRBJ1-2; 8 bases are shared with TRBD1. The CDR3 runs to 17 residues. Germline values: CDR1 SQVTM, CDR2 ANQGSEA.

The V gene is TRBV24-1, the J gene TRBJ1-4; 8 positions agree with TRBD1. V dropped 9 bases and J dropped 7; count of bases not matched to a gene: 6. Germline values: CDR1 KGHDR, CDR2 SFDVKD. The CDR3 has 13 amino acids. Written as DNA, the CDR3 is TGTGCCACCGGGACAGGTTCGGGTGAAAAACTGTTTTTT. Translation: CATGTGSGEKLFF.

The V call is TRBV10-3, the J call TRBJ2-5; D is ambiguous. Trimming cost V 2 bases and J 2 bases, with 3 bases left between them. The germline CDR1 and CDR2 sequences are ENHRY and SYGVKD. There are 12 residues in the CDR3. The CDR3 nucleotides read TGTGCCATCAGTGAGGGGCAAGAGACCCAGTACTTC. Its protein product is CAISEGQETQYF.

V gene TRBV13 combines with J gene TRBJ2-5; a weak D match, TRBD1 (7 bases). CDR1 is PRHDT, CDR2 FYEKMQ, per germline (reference sequence). CDR3 size: 18 residues. V lost 2 bases, J lost 5 bases, and 24 bases lay in between. As DNA, the CDR3 is TGTGCCAGCAGCTTAACGATGGAGGGGGCAGGTCTCAGGGAGACCCAGTACTTC. This encodes CASSLTMEGAGLRETQYF. Full variable domain (rest looked up from reference TRBV13 and TRBJ2-5): AAGVIQSPRHLIKEKRETATLKCYPIPRHDTVYWYQQGPGQDPQFLISFYEKMQSDKGSIPDRFSAQQFSDYHSELNMSSLELGDSALYFCASSLTMEGAGLRETQYFGPGTRLLVL.

The J gene is TRBJ2-1, the V gene TRBV10-3; D unresolved. The CDR3 is made up of 14 amino acids. V shed 0 bases and J shed 9 bases, with 12 bases lying between them. Germline CDR1 and CDR2: ENHRY and SYGVKD. Here the CDR3 reads CAISESSSQTEQFF. CDR3 DNA: TGTGCCATCAGTGAGTCTTCCAGTCAAACTGAGCAGTTCTTC.

As to this clonotype: The junction and the germline gene differ at one end; a read error may be behind it. V is TRBV6-5 and J is TRBJ2-5; 13 nucleotides align to TRBD2. The CDR3 length is 16 residues. Per germline, CDR1 MNHEY and CDR2 SVGAGI. The CDR3, as DNA: TGCGCCAGCAGTCCTGGACTAGCGGGAGCAATGAAGACCCAGTACTTC. Its translation is CASSPGLAGAMKTQYF.

The rearrangement uses TRBV11-2 and TRBJ2-1, with D possibly TRBD2 on 6 matching bases. Germline-derived CDR1 and CDR2 are SGHAT and FQNNGV. CDR3 size: 17 residues. V was cut by 4 bases and J by 5 bases, with 21 bases left in between. CDR3 protein: CASSSYGYGGINNEQFF. The DNA for the CDR3 is TGTGCCAGCAGCTCGTATGGATATGGCGGGATAAACAATGAGCAGTTCTTC.

This clonotype showed up just once. A much larger clone differs by one base, so this may be a read error. The chain employs TRBV25-1 and TRBJ2-7, with unresolved D. This CDR3 has 13 residues. The germline V gene encodes CDR1 MGHDK and CDR2 SYGVNS. CDR3 nucleotide sequence: TGTGCCAGCAATGAACGATCTAACTACGAGCAGTACTTC. This translates into CASNERSNYEQYF.

This chain links TRBV7-3 with TRBJ2-1; 8 positions agree with TRBD2. Germline values: CDR1 SGHTA, CDR2 FQGTGA. The CDR3 extends over 16 amino acids. V lost 2 bases and J lost 6; bases outside the gene matches: 9. In DNA, the CDR3 is TGTGCCAGCAGCTTAGGTACAGCGGGAGAGGGCAATGAGCAGTTCTTC. It is translated as CASSLGTAGEGNEQFF.

The V gene is TRBV10-2, the J gene TRBJ2-3, with D perhaps TRBD1 or TRBD2 (5 bases each). The V end lost 2 bases, the J end lost 7 bases, and 16 bases lay between the germline ends. The CDR3 spans 15 residues. Germline CDR1 WSHSY, CDR2 SAAADI. CDR3 nucleotides: TGCGCCAGCAGTGAGAAGCGGCCCTCAGGGCATACGCAGTATTTT. Amino acid sequence: CASSEKRPSGHTQYF.

This clonotype came up a few times. The V gene is TRBV20-1, the J gene TRBJ2-5; D tentatively reads TRBD1 or TRBD2 (5 bases each). V was pared by 4 bases and J by 5 bases, with 20 bases between. CDR3 size: 15 residues. Germline-derived CDR1 and CDR2 are DFQATT and SNEGSKA (reference sequence). The CDR3 is CSATRSEGTGETQYF. CDR3 sequence (DNA): TGCAGTGCTACTCGATCCGAGGGGACCGGTGAGACCCAGTACTTC.

This rearrangement joins TRBV29-1 to TRBJ2-7; D is ambiguous. The end of the DNA fits TRBJ2-5 better, so the J call may be wrong. The CDR3 totals 10 residues. The germline V gene has CDR1 SQVTM and CDR2 ANQGSEA. CDR3 DNA: TGCAGCGGGAGCCGGGAGACCCAGTACTTC. Its protein product is CSGSRETQYF.